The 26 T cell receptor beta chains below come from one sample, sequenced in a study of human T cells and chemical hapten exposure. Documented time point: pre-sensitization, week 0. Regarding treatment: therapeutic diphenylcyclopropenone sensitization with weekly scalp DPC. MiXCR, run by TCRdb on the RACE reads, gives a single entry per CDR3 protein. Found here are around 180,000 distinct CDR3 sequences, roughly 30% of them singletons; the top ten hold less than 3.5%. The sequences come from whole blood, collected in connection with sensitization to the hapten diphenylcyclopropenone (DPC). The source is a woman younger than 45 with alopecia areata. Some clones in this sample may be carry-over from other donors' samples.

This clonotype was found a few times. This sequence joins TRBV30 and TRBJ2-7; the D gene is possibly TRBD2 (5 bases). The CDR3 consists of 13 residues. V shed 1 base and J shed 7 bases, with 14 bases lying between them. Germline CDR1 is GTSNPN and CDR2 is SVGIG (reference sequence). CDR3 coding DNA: TGTGCCTGGAGTGCTAGTCGGCCGGGAGAGCAGTACTTC. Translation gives CAWSASRPGEQYF.

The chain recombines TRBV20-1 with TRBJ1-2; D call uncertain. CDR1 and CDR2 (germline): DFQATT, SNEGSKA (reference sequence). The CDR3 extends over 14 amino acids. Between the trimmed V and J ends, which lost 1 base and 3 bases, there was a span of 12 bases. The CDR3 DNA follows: TGCAGTGCTAGAGCACCGGGAGCTTACTATGGCTACACCTTC. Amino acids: CSARAPGAYYGYTF.

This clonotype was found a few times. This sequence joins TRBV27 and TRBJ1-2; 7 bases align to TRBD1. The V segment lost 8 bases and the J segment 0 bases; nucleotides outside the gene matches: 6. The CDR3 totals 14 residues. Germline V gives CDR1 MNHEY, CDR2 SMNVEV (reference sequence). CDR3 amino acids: CASGRTGANYGYTF. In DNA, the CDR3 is TGTGCCAGCGGTCGGACAGGAGCTAACTATGGCTACACCTTC.

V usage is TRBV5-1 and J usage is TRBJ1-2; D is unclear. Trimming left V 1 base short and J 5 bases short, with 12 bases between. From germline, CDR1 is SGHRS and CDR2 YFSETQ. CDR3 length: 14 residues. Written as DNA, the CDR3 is TGCGCCAGCAGCTTGTCACTCGAGAGATATGGCTACACCTTC. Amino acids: CASSLSLERYGYTF.

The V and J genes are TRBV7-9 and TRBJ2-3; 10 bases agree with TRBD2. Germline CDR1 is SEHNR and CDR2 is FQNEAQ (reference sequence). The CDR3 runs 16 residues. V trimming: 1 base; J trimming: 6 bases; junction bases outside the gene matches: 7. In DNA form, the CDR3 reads TGTGCCAGCAGCTTAGGGACTAGCGGCCTCGTGGATACGCAGTATTTT. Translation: CASSLGTSGLVDTQYF.

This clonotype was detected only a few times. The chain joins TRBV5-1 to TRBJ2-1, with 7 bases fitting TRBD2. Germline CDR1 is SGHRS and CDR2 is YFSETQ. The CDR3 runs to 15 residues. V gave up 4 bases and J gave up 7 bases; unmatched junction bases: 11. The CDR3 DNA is TGCGCCAGCAGCCTCGGACTAGGTAGCGTTAATGAGCAGTTCTTC. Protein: CASSLGLGSVNEQFF. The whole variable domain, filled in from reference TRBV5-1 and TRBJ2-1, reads KAGVTQTPRYLIKTRGQQVTLSCSPISGHRSVSWYQQTPGQGLQFLFEYFSETQRNKGNFPGRFSGRQFSNSRSEMNVSTLELGDSALYLCASSLGLGSVNEQFFGPGTRLTVL.

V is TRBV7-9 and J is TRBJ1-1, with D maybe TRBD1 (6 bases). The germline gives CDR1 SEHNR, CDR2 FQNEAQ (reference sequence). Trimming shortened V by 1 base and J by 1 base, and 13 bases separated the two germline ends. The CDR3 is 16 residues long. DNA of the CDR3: TGTGCCAGCAGCTTAGTAAGGGGGACTCGGAACACTGAAGCTTTCTTT. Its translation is CASSLVRGTRNTEAFF.

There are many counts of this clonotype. As DNA, the CDR3 is TGCAGCGTGTCCAGGCAGAGGAACACTGAAGCTTTCTTT. It specifies CSVSRQRNTEAFF. The rearrangement links TRBV29-1 to TRBJ1-1; no definite D call. Germline CDR1 reads SQVTM; CDR2 reads ANQGSEA. V lost 6 bases, J lost 1 base, and 12 bases lay in between. This CDR3 is built from 13 residues.

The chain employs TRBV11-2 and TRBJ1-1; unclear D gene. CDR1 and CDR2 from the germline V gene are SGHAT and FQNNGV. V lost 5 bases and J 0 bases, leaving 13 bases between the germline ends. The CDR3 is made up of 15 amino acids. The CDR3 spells CASSRARHLNTEAFF. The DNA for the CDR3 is TGTGCCAGCAGCCGGGCCAGACATTTGAACACTGAAGCTTTCTTT.

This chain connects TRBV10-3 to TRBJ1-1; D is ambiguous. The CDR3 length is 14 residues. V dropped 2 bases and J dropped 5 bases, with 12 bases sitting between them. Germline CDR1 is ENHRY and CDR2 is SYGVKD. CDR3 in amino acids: CAISEDLLTTEAFF. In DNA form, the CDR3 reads TGTGCCATCAGTGAGGACCTATTAACGACTGAAGCTTTCTTT.

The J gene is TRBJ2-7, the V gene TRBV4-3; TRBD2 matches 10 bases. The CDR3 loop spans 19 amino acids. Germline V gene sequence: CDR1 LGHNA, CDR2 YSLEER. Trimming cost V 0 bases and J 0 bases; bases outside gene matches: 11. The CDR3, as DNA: TGCGCCAGCAGCCAAGATGCTAGCGGGGGCATAACTTACTCCTACGAGCAGTACTTC. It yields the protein CASSQDASGGITYSYEQYF.

CDR3 in DNA: TGTGCCATCAGTGCGGCATCTTCAGAGACCCAGTACTTC. This codes for CAISAASSETQYF. The chain joins TRBV10-3 to TRBJ2-5; D is undetermined. The CDR3 totals 13 residues. The V end was cut by 4 bases, the J end by 4 bases, with 10 bases between. Germline assignment: CDR1 ENHRY and CDR2 SYGVKD.

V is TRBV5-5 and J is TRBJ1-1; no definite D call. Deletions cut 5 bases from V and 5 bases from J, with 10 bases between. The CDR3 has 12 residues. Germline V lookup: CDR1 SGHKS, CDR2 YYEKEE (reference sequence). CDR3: CASRDGGTEAFF. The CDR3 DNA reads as TGTGCCAGCAGGGATGGAGGGACTGAAGCTTTCTTT.

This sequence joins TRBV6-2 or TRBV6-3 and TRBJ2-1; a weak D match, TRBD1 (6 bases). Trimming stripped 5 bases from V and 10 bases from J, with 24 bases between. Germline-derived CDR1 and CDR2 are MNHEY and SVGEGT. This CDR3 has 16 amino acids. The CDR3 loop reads CASSPWGQGPAGEQFF. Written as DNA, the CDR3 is TGTGCCAGCAGTCCCTGGGGGCAGGGGCCTGCCGGAGAGCAGTTCTTC.

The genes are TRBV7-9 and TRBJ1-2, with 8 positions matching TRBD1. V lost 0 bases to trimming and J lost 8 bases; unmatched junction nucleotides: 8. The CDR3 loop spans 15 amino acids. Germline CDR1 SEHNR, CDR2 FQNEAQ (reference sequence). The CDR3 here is CASSLASGTGYGYTF. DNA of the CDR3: TGTGCCAGCAGCTTAGCTAGTGGGACAGGCTACGGCTACACCTTC. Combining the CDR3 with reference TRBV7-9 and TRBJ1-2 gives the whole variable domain DTGVSQNPRHKITKRGQNVTFRCDPISEHNRLYWYRQTLGQGPEFLTYFQNEAQLEKSRLLSDRFSAERPKGSFSTLEIQRTEQGDSAMYLCASSLASGTGYGYTFGSGTRLTVV.

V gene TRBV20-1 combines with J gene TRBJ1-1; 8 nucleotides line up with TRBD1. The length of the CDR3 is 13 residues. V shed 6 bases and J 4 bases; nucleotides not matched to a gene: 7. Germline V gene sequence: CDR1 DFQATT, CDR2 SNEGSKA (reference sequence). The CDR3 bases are TGCAGTGCCGATGGACAGGGTGGCACTGAAGCTTTCTTT. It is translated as CSADGQGGTEAFF.

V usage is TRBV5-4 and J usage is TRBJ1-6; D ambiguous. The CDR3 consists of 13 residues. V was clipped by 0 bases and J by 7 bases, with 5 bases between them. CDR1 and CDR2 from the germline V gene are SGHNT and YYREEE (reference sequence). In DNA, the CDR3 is TGTGCCAGCAGCTTGGTGACAAATTCACCCCTCCACTTT. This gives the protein CASSLVTNSPLHF.

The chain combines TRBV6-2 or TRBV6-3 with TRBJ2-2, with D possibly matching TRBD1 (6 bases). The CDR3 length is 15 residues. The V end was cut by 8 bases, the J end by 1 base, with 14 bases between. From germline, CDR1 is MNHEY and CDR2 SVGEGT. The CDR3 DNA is TGTGCCAGCTCGAAAGGGGGTGTGAACACCGGGGAGCTGTTTTTT. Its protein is CASSKGGVNTGELFF.

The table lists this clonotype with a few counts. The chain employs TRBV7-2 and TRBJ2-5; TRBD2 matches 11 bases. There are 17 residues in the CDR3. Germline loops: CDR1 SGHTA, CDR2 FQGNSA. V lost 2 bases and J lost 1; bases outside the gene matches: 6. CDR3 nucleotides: TGTGCCAGCAGCTTACAGGCTAGCGGGGGGACCCAAGAGACCCAGTACTTC. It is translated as CASSLQASGGTQETQYF.

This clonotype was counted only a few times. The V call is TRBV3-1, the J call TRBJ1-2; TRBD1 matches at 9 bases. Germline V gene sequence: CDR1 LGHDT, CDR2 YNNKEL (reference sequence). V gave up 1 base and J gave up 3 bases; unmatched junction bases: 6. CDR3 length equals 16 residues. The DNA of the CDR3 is TGTGCCAGCAGCCAAGGAGGGACAGGGAAAGACTATGGCTACACCTTC. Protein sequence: CASSQGGTGKDYGYTF.

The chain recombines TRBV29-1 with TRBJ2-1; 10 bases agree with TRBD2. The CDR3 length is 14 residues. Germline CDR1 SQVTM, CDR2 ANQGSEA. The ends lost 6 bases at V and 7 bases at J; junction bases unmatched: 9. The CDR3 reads CSVGPGLALNEQFF. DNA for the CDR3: TGCAGCGTCGGACCGGGACTAGCGTTAAATGAGCAGTTCTTC.

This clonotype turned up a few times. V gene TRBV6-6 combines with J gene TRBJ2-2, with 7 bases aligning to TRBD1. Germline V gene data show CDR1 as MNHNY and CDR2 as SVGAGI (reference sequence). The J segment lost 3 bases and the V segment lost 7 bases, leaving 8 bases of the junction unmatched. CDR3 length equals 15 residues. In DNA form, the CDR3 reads TGTGCCAGCACTGGGGACAGCATCTACACCGGGGAGCTGTTTTTT. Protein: CASTGDSIYTGELFF.

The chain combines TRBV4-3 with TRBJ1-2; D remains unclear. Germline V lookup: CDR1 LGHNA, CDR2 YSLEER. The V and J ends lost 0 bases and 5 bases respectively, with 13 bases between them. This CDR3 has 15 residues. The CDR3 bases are TGCGCCAGCAGCCAAGATCGGACGGCTCCTTATGGCTACACCTTC. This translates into CASSQDRTAPYGYTF.

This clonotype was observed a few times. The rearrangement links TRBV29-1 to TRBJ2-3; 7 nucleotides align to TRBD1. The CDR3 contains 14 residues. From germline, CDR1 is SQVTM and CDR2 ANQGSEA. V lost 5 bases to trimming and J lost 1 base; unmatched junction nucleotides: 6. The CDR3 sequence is CSVSDRAGTDTQYF. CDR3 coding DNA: TGCAGCGTTTCTGACAGGGCGGGCACAGATACGCAGTATTTT.

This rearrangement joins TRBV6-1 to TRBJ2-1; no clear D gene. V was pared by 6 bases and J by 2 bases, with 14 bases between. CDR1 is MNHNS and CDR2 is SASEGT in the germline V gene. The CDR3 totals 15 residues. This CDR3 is CASRLNRGTYNEQFF. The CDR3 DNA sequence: TGTGCCAGCAGACTTAACCGTGGAACCTACAATGAGCAGTTCTTC.

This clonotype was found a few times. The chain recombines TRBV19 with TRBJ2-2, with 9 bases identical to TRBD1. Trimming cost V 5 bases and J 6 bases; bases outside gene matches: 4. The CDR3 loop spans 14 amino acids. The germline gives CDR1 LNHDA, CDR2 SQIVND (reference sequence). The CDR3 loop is CASSAGTGSGELFF. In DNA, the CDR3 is TGTGCCAGTAGTGCCGGGACAGGGTCCGGGGAGCTGTTTTTT.